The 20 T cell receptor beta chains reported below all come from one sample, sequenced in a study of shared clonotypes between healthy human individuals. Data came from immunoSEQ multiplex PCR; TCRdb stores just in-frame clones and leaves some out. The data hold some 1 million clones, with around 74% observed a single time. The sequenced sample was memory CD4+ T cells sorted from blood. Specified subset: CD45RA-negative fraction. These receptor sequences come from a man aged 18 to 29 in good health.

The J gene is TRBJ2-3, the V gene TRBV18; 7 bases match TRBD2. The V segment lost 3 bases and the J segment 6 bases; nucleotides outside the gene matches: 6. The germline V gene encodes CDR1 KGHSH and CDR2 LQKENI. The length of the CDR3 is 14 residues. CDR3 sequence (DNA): TGTGCCAGCTCACCGCCTCTCGGGGGGGATACGCAGTATTTT. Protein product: CASSPPLGGDTQYF.

The CDR3 loop reads CASSLEGTLEKLFF. DNA for the CDR3: TGTGCCAGCAGCTTAGAGGGAACCCTTGAAAAACTGTTTTTT. The chain employs TRBV7-9 and TRBJ1-4; D gene uncertain. The germline gives CDR1 SEHNR, CDR2 FQNEAQ (reference sequence). Trimming took off 1 base at V and 7 bases at J, with 10 bases between the two ends. The CDR3 has 14 residues.

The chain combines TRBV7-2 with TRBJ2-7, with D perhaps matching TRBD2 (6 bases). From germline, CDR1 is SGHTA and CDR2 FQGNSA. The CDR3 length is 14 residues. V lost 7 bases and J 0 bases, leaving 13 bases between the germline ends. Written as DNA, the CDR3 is TGTGCCAGCAAGGTAGCGGCCAACTCCTACGAGCAGTACTTC. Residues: CASKVAANSYEQYF.

In DNA form, the CDR3 reads TGTGCCAGCAGCAAAGCGGCGGGGAACACCGGGGAGCTGTTTTTT. Amino acids: CASSKAAGNTGELFF. The chain links TRBV7-6 to TRBJ2-2; D perhaps matches TRBD2 (5 bases). The CDR3 runs 15 residues. Germline CDR1 SGHVS, CDR2 FNYEAQ. V shed 5 bases and J shed 1 base, with 11 bases lying between them.

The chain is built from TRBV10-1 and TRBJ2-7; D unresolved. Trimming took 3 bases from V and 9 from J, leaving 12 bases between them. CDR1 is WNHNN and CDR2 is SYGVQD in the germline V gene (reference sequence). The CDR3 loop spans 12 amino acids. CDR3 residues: CASSDTGGGQYF. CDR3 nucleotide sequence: TGCGCCAGCAGTGATACGGGCGGTGGGCAGTACTTC.

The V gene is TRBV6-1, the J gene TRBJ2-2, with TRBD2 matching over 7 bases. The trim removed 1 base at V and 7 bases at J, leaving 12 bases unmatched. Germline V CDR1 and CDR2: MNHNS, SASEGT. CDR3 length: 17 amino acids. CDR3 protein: CASSEGGGGRRLGELFF. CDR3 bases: TGTGCCAGCAGTGAAGGGGGCGGCGGGAGAAGGCTCGGGGAGCTGTTTTTT.

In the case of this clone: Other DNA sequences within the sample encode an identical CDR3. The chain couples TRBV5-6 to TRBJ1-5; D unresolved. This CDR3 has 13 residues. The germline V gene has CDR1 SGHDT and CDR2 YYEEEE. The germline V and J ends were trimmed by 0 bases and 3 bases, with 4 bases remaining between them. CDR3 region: CASSLGPNQPQHF. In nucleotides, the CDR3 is TGTGCCAGCAGCTTGGGACCCAATCAGCCCCAGCATTTT.

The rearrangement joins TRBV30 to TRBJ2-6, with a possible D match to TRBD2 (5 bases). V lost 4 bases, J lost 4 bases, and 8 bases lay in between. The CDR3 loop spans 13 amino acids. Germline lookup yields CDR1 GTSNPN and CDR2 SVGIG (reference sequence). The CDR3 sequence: CAWTGIGANVLTF. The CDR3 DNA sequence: TGTGCCTGGACCGGGATCGGGGCCAACGTCCTGACTTTC.

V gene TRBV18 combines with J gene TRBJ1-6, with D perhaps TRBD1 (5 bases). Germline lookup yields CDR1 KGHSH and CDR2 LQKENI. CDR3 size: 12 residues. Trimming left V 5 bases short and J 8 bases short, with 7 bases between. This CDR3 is CASSGRDSPLHF. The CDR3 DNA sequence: TGTGCCAGCTCAGGCAGGGATTCACCCCTCCACTTT.

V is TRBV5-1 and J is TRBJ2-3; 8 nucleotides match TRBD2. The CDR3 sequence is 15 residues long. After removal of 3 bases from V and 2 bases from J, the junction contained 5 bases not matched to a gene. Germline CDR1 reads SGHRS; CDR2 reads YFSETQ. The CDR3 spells CASSSIAGFTDTQYF. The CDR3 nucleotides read TGCGCCAGCAGCTCAATAGCGGGGTTCACAGATACGCAGTATTTT.

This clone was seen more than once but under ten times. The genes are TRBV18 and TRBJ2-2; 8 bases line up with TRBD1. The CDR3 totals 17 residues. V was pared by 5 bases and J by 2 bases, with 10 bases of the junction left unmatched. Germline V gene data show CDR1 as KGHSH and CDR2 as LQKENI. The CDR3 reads CASSGMRGQGNTGELFF. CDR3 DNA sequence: TGTGCCAGCTCAGGCATGCGTGGACAGGGTAACACCGGGGAGCTGTTTTTT.

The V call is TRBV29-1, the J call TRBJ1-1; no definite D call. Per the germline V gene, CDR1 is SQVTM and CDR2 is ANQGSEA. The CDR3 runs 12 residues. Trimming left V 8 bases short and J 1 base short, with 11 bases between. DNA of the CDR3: TGCAGCCTTTCTAACGGGAACACTGAAGCTTTCTTT. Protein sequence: CSLSNGNTEAFF.

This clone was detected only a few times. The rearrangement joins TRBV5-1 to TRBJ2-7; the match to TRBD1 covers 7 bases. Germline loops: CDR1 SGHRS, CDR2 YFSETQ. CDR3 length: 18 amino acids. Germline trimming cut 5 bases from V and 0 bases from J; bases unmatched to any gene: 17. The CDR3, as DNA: TGCGCCAGCAGGCGGACCGTAAACCGGGACAGTACCTCCTACGAGCAGTACTTC. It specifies CASRRTVNRDSTSYEQYF.

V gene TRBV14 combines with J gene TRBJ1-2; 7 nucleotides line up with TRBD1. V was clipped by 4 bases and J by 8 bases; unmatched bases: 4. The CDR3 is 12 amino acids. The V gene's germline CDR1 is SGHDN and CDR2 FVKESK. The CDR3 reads CASSLTGAGYTF. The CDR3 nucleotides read TGTGCCAGCAGCCTTACAGGGGCCGGCTACACCTTC.

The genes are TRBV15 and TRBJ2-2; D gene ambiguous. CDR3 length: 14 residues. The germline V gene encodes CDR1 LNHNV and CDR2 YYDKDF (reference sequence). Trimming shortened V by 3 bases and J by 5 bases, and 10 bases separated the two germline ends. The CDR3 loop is CATSRVYLTGELFF. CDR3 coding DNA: TGTGCCACCAGCAGGGTATACCTTACCGGGGAGCTGTTTTTT.

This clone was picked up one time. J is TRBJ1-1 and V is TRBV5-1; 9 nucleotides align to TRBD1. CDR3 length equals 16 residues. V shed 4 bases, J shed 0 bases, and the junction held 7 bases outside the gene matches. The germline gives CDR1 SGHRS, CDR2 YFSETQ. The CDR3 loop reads CASSPKTGGMNTEAFF. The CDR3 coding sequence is TGCGCCAGCAGCCCAAAGACAGGGGGGATGAACACTGAAGCTTTCTTT.

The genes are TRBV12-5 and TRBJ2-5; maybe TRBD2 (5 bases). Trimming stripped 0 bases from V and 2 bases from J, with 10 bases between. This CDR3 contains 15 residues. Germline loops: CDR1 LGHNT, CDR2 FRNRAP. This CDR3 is CASGLVTGGQETQYF. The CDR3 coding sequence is TGTGCTAGTGGTTTGGTAACTGGCGGGCAAGAGACCCAGTACTTC.

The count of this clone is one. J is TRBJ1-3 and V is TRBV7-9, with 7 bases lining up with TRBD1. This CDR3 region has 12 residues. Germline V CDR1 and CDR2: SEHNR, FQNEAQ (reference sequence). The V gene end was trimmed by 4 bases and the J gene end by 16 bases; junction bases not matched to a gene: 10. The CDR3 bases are TGTGCCAGCAGCTCCCCAGGGGGAATTGGCTATTTT. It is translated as CASSSPGGIGYF.

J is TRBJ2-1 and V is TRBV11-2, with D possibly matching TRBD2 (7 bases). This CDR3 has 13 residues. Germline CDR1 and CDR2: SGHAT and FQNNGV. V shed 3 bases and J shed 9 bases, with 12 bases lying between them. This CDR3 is CASSFGGPGEQFF. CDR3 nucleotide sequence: TGTGCCAGCAGCTTCGGGGGGCCGGGTGAGCAGTTCTTC.

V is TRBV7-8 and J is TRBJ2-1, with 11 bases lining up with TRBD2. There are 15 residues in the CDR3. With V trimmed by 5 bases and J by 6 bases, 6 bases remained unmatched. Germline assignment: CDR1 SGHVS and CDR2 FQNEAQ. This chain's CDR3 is CASSISGGAGNEQFF. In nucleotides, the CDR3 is TGTGCCAGCAGCATTAGCGGGGGGGCCGGCAATGAGCAGTTCTTC.